This TCR beta chain was documented in a study of glioma-infiltrating T cells after dendritic cell vaccination. Method: immunoSEQ multiplex PCR; TCRdb's copy keeps in-frame clones and lacks some. Among some 110,000 clones listed, around 90% were seen once. The CDR3 spans 13 residues. V was pared by 3 bases and J by 1 base, with 4 bases between. Germline loops: CDR1 GTSNPN, CDR2 SVGIG (reference sequence). Noted time point: after dendritic cell vaccination, including at tumor progression/relapse. The rearrangement links TRBV30 to TRBJ2-6; D is unresolved. This material consisted of blood, taken after dendritic cell vaccination. The clonotype was recovered from a human donor with glioblastoma. The CDR3 nucleotides read TGTGCCTGGAGGGCATCTGGGGCCAACGTCCTGACTTTC. It codes for CAWRASGANVLTF.